This is a list of T cell receptor beta chains from one sample in a study of regulatory T cells in long-lasting Graves disease. Via MiXCR, TCRdb re-called the multiplex PCR reads, giving one row per CDR3 protein. The sample records about 350,000 distinct CDR3 sequences, 15% to 20% being singletons. The sample also formed part of further work on T cells in Graves' hyperthyroidism and ophthalmopathy.

Here the sequenced sample was peripheral blood mononuclear cells (PBMCs), taken at new diagnosis, from a patient treated with antithyroid drugs. These receptor sequences come from a woman aged 18-29 years with Graves disease. CDR3s include the opening cysteine and the closing phenylalanine or tryptophan.

J gene	V gene	CDR3 protein
TRBJ2-7	TRBV6-1	CASDTYEQYF
TRBJ1-1	TRBV30	CAWSEGEAFF
TRBJ1-2	TRBV3-1	CASSGIGRGNYGYTF
TRBJ2-1	TRBV27	CASSLTGTDSYNEQFF
TRBJ2-5	TRBV27	CASSLWGGETQYF
TRBJ2-5	TRBV13	CASSSSLGQETQYF
TRBJ2-7	TRBV27	CASSFRGAPYEQYF
TRBJ1-1	TRBV6-2/TRBV6-3	CASSYGRGRLTGAEAFF
TRBJ1-2	TRBV6-5	CASSSGTGLGGYTF
TRBJ2-5	TRBV11-2	CASSTGQVQETQYF
TRBJ2-7	TRBV11-3	CASSTSVTYEQYF
TRBJ1-2	TRBV5-6	CASSGRGTYGYTF
TRBJ1-1	TRBV2	CASSDPGRLEAFF
TRBJ2-1	TRBV18	CASSPPSGSKNEQFF
TRBJ2-2	TRBV10-3	CATYTNTGELFF
TRBJ2-7	TRBV11-2	CASSPQAYYEQYF
TRBJ2-5	TRBV20-1	CSATSLDRGTQETQYF
TRBJ1-2	TRBV7-2	CASSFGQLPYGYTF
TRBJ2-2	TRBV18	CASSRTMANTGELFF
TRBJ1-2	TRBV5-4	CASSYSTATYGYTF
TRBJ1-6	TRBV30	CAWSVRGAGNSPLHF
TRBJ1-1	TRBV12-3/TRBV12-4	CASSLNGNTEAFF
TRBJ1-5	TRBV6-2/TRBV6-3	CASSYTATDQPQHF
TRBJ2-5	TRBV24-1	CATSDLQSGWETQETQYF